This TCR beta chain was captured by sequencing in a study of blood T cell repertoires in COVID-19. Whole-study context: Some COVID-19 samples were acute and others convalescent; all came from the United States, Italy and Spain.

Trimming left V 5 bases short and J 1 base short, with 11 bases between. This CDR3 region has 14 residues. Germline assignment: CDR1 MGHDK and CDR2 SYGVNS. There are a few counts of this clone. TCRdb's copy holds only in-frame clones and misses some; the assay was immunoSEQ multiplex PCR. This table has 160,000 or so clones, about 88% appearing once. The source is a man in his forties with acute or convalescent COVID-19. The sequenced sample consisted of peripheral blood. The genes are TRBV25-1 and TRBJ2-5; D possibly corresponds to TRBD2 (6 bases). CDR3 DNA: TGTGCCAGCAGTCTGGGGGGTATCCAAGAGACCCAGTACTTC. Residues: CASSLGGIQETQYF.